This entry features one T cell receptor (beta chain) sequence. The antigen is not known. These data are taken from a study of cytomegalovirus exposure and HLA in healthy donors. Study details: From HLA-typed donors, an early data release held roughly 80 million unique TCRs. Findings and limits, study-wide: The records held CMV serostatus as the only immune exposure information.

PCR was performed using 60 Vbeta and 13 Jbeta primers. Data came from immunoSEQ multiplex PCR; TCRdb stores just in-frame clones and leaves some out. The sample table includes some 120,000 clones. The CDR3 runs to 15 residues. V shed 0 bases and J shed 6 bases, with 12 bases lying between them. The germline CDR1 and CDR2 sequences are LNHNV and YYDKDF (reference sequence). The V gene is TRBV15, the J gene TRBJ2-1, with D perhaps matching TRBD1 (5 bases). The receptor was isolated from a man aged 25-45 years in good health and CMV-seronegative. The specimen was PBMCs. The CDR3 bases are TGTGCCACCAGCAGAGATTCAGGGTCCGGCAATGAGCAGTTCTTC. It translates to CATSRDSGSGNEQFF.